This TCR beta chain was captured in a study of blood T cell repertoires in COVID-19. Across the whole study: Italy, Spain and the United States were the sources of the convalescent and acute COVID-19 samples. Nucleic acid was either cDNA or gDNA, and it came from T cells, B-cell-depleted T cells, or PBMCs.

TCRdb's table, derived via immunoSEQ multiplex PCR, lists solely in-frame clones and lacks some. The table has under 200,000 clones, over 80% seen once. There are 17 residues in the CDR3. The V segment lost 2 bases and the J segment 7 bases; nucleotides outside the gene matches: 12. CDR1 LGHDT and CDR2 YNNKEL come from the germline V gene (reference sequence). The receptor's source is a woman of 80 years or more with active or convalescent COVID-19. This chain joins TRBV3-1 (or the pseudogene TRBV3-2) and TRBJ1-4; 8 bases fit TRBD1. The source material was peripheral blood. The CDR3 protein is CASSQSWTGSRLEKLFF. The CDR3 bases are TGTGCCAGCAGCCAATCCTGGACAGGGTCGCGGCTTGAAAAACTGTTTTTT.